This T cell receptor beta chain was recovered during a study of identical twins. This clonotype has a handful of counts. Its antigen is not identified. The CDR3 sequence is 15 residues long. V lost 0 bases to trimming and J lost 1 base, with 11 bases between them. Germline V CDR1 and CDR2: SGDLS, YYNGEE. Template switching added a universal primer site; cDNA carried unique molecular identifiers. TCRdb passed the 5' RACE reads through MiXCR, listing each CDR3 protein once. The data show some 300,000 distinct CDR3 sequences, 12% seen once. Findings of the study overall: Instead of following the same donors, the conclusions were based on cross-sectional statistical analysis. Beta clonotypes that were abundant in cord blood contained fewer insertions, a pattern absent from memory repertoires.

These data were also filed under a second study, of yellow fever vaccine responses in identical twins.

Specimen: CD8+ T cells sorted from blood. The chain combines TRBV9 with TRBJ2-7; D uncertain. The source is a woman under 30 in good health. In nucleotides, the CDR3 is TGTGCCAGCAGCGTAGGGAGAGGAGTATCCTACGAGCAGTACTTC. This codes for CASSVGRGVSYEQYF. The whole variable domain, filled in from reference TRBV9 and TRBJ2-7, reads DSGVTQTPKHLITATGQRVTLRCSPRSGDLSVYWYQQSLDQGLQFLIQYYNGEERAKGNILERFSAQQFPDLHSELNLSSLELGDSALYFCASSVGRGVSYEQYFGPGTRLTVT.